The entry that follows covers one T cell receptor beta chain sequence. The sample originates from a study of T cells in Graves' hyperthyroidism and ophthalmopathy. Amplification of TCR beta CDR3 regions was performed using RNA transcripts as template. In the first-round RT-PCR of the TCR CDR3, the HTBI primer set was used. Each CDR3 protein is one row after TCRdb ran MiXCR on the multiplex PCR reads. The data show more than 350,000 distinct CDR3 sequences, about 15% seen once. Germline assignment: CDR1 LGHDT and CDR2 YNNKEL (reference sequence). This CDR3 contains 13 residues. V dropped 4 bases and J dropped 8 bases, with 13 bases sitting between them. Diagnoses rested on clinical symptoms, serum thyroxine and TRAb, thyroid ultrasound and orbital computed tomography. The blood sample dates from first hyperthyroidism diagnosis, preceding any ophthalmopathy symptoms.

The receptor's source is a woman in her twenties or thirties with Graves' hyperthyroidism that later progressed to Graves' ophthalmopathy. Sequencing was performed on blood. The chain couples TRBV3-1 to TRBJ2-3, with a possible D match to TRBD1 (6 bases). CDR3 region: CASSPTGLATQYF. CDR3 nucleotides: TGTGCCAGCAGCCCCACAGGGTTGGCTACGCAGTATTTT.